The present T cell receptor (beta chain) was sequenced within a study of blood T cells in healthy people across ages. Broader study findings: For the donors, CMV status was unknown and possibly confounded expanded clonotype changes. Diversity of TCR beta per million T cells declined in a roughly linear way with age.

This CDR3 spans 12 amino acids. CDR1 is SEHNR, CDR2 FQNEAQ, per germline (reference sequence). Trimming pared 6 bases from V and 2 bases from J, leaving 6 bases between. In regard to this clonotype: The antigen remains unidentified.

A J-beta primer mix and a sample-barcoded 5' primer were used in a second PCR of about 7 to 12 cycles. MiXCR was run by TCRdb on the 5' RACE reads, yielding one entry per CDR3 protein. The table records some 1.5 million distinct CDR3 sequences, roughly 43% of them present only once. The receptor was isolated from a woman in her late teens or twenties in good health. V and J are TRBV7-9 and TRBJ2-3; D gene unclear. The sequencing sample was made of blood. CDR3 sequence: CASRYLTDTQYF. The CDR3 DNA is TGTGCCAGCAGATATCTCACAGATACGCAGTATTTT.